A selection of T cell receptor beta chains follows, all from one sample in a study of spatial heterogeneity in lung cancer. TCRdb reprocessed the 5' RACE reads via MiXCR and lists one record per CDR3 protein. The sample yields about 50,000 distinct CDR3 sequences, 7.6% seen once. The sequencing used PBMCs, collected at surgery. The receptors were gathered from a female donor with early-stage non-small cell lung cancer. Each CDR3 is given with its conserved first and last residue. Each record gives: clone size, J gene, D gene, V gene, CDR3 protein, CDR3 DNA. A D gene is named only where the DNA matches it firmly. Rows may omit the clone size; those that give it use once, few, many or a size class.

>few|TRBJ2-7|TRBD1|TRBV20-1
CSAGRQGVFYEQYF
TGCAGTGCTGGGAGACAGGGGGTCTTCTACGAGCAGTACTTC
>NA|TRBJ1-6|TRBD1|TRBV11-2
CASSLGDRGESYNSPLHF
TGTGCCAGCAGCTTAGGGGACAGAGGGGAATCCTATAATTCACCCCTCCACTTT
>NA|TRBJ2-2|TRBD2|TRBV29-1
CSVAGGPGTGELFF
TGCAGCGTCGCGGGGGGGCCGGGCACCGGGGAGCTGTTTTTT
>many|TRBJ2-1|NA|TRBV9
CASSKVRERNSYNEQFF
TGTGCCAGCAGCAAAGTACGGGAGCGCAACTCCTACAATGAGCAGTTCTTC
>many|TRBJ2-1|NA|TRBV7-2
CASSPQGAGVYNEQFF
TGTGCCAGCAGCCCCCAGGGGGCGGGGGTCTACAATGAGCAGTTCTTC
>NA|TRBJ2-1|NA|TRBV9
CASSVVTGSYNEQFF
TGTGCCAGCAGCGTAGTGACTGGAAGCTACAATGAGCAGTTCTTC
>NA|TRBJ2-2|TRBD2|TRBV12-3/TRBV12-4
CASSFGSGANTGELFF
TGTGCCAGCAGTTTCGGAAGCGGGGCGAACACCGGGGAGCTGTTTTTT
>many|TRBJ2-5|TRBD1|TRBV6-6
CASRQGAQETQYF
TGTGCCAGCAGACAGGGGGCCCAAGAGACCCAGTACTTC
>many|TRBJ2-7|TRBD1|TRBV19
CASSITGTDYEQYF
TGTGCCAGTAGTATCACCGGGACAGATTACGAGCAGTACTTC
>few|TRBJ2-3|TRBD2|TRBV4-3
CASSQDTVSGGGGTDTQYF
TGCGCCAGCAGCCAAGATACCGTTAGCGGGGGAGGTGGGACAGATACGCAGTATTTT
>few|TRBJ2-2|TRBD2|TRBV6-4
CASRTGGDTGELFF
TGTGCCAGCAGGACCGGGGGGGATACCGGGGAGCTGTTTTTT
>few|TRBJ1-2|TRBD1|TRBV12-3/TRBV12-4
CASTLGTGGLYGYTF
TGTGCCAGCACCCTCGGGACAGGGGGGCTCTATGGCTACACCTTC
>many|TRBJ2-2|NA|TRBV7-9
CASSFGGGNTGELFF
TGTGCCAGCAGCTTCGGAGGAGGGAACACCGGGGAGCTGTTTTTT
>many|TRBJ1-1|NA|TRBV5-1
CASSVPRDTHTEAFF
TGCGCCAGCAGCGTCCCCCGGGACACCCACACTGAAGCTTTCTTT
>many|TRBJ2-7|TRBD1|TRBV2
CATGTESYYEQYF
TGTGCCACCGGGACAGAGTCTTACTACGAGCAGTACTTC
>NA|TRBJ1-5|NA|TRBV27
CASSPLTPGNNQPQHF
TGTGCCAGCAGCCCCCTCACCCCGGGAAACAATCAGCCCCAGCATTTT
>many|TRBJ1-5|NA|TRBV30
CAWSGAGNQPQHF
TGTGCCTGGAGTGGGGCAGGGAATCAGCCCCAGCATTTT
>few|TRBJ2-7|NA|TRBV2
CASRARHETYEQYF
TGTGCCAGCAGGGCAAGACATGAAACCTACGAGCAGTACTTC
>NA|TRBJ2-2|TRBD1|TRBV7-3
CASSHQQGSGELFF
TGTGCCAGCAGTCATCAACAGGGGTCGGGGGAGCTGTTTTTT
>many|TRBJ1-1|NA|TRBV3-1
CASSREGNTEAFF
TGTGCCAGCAGCCGGGAAGGGAACACTGAAGCTTTCTTT
>few|TRBJ2-7|TRBD2|TRBV2
CATRTSGVAGYEQYF
TGTGCCACCCGGACTAGCGGGGTCGCTGGCTACGAGCAGTACTTC
>NA|TRBJ1-5|TRBD1|TRBV15
CATSRPGQGRLGNQPQHF
TGTGCCACCAGCAGGCCGGGACAGGGACGTCTAGGGAATCAGCCCCAGCATTTT
>few|TRBJ2-3|NA|TRBV3-1
CASSQGPGGRADTQYF
TGTGCCAGCAGCCAAGGTCCGGGGGGCCGGGCAGATACGCAGTATTTT
>NA|TRBJ2-3|TRBD1|TRBV5-1
CASSYYRLGTGAVDTQYF
TGCGCCAGCAGCTATTACCGACTCGGGACAGGGGCTGTTGATACGCAGTATTTT
>many|TRBJ1-4|NA|TRBV2
CASSRDSQPNEKLFF
TGTGCCAGCAGTAGAGACAGCCAACCGAATGAAAAACTGTTTTTT
>many|TRBJ1-2|NA|TRBV25-1
CASRGQENYGYTF
TGTGCCAGCAGGGGCCAGGAAAACTATGGCTACACCTTC
>many|TRBJ1-5|NA|TRBV10-3
CAISEGERQPQHF
TGTGCCATCAGTGAGGGGGAACGTCAGCCCCAGCATTTT
>many|TRBJ1-1|TRBD1|TRBV20-1
CSANRGQTNTEAFF
TGCAGTGCTAACCGGGGACAGACTAACACTGAAGCTTTCTTT
>few|TRBJ2-7|NA|TRBV4-1
CASSPSGRGTYEQYF
TGCGCCAGCAGCCCCTCAGGCAGGGGAACCTACGAGCAGTACTTC
>NA|TRBJ2-1|NA|TRBV5-1
CASSLVAGLPFHGDEQFF
TGCGCCAGCAGCTTGGTGGCGGGGCTCCCCTTCCACGGGGATGAGCAGTTCTTC
>many|TRBJ2-5|NA|TRBV7-8
CASSLAVLAPETQYF
TGTGCCAGCAGCTTAGCCGTGCTGGCGCCAGAGACCCAGTACTTC
>many|TRBJ1-4|NA|TRBV29-1
CSVGQATNEKLFF
TGCAGCGTTGGGCAGGCCACTAATGAAAAACTGTTTTTT
>few|TRBJ1-2|TRBD1|TRBV7-2
CASSLDRGLRGYTF
TGTGCCAGCAGCTTGGACAGGGGGTTACGAGGCTACACCTTC
>many|TRBJ2-7|TRBD2|TRBV20-1
CSASPGSGGPYEQYF
TGCAGTGCTAGCCCGGGTAGCGGGGGGCCCTACGAGCAGTACTTC
>NA|TRBJ2-5|TRBD1|TRBV20-1
CSAPGQGAPLLQETQYF
TGCAGTGCTCCCGGACAGGGGGCTCCCCTACTACAAGAGACCCAGTACTTC
>NA|TRBJ2-7|NA|TRBV18
CASSPRRDSYEQYF
TGTGCCAGCTCACCGAGGAGGGACTCCTACGAGCAGTACTTC
>many|TRBJ1-6|NA|TRBV27
CASSLTQAGSPLHF
TGTGCCAGCAGTTTAACCCAGGCGGGTTCACCCCTCCACTTT
>few|TRBJ2-1|TRBD1|TRBV7-6
CASSSYDRGPNEQFF
TGTGCCAGCAGTTCCTACGACAGGGGCCCCAATGAGCAGTTCTTC
>NA|TRBJ2-1|TRBD1|TRBV7-9
CASSRTPALQGAAYNEQFF
TGTGCCAGCAGCCGCACGCCGGCACTTCAGGGGGCAGCCTACAATGAGCAGTTCTTC
>many|TRBJ1-1|TRBD1|TRBV28
CASSRGQDRLSEGDTEAFF
TGTGCCAGCAGTCGGGGGCAGGACAGGCTCTCAGAAGGGGACACTGAAGCTTTCTTT
>NA|TRBJ1-6|NA|TRBV7-9
CASSLVANNSPLHF
TGTGCCAGCAGCTTGGTGGCTAATAATTCACCCCTCCACTTT
>few|TRBJ1-6|NA|TRBV2
CASSENRVQNSPLHF
TGTGCCAGCAGTGAAAACAGGGTACAGAATTCACCCCTCCACTTT
>many|TRBJ1-1|NA|TRBV29-1
CSVPIRGGNTEAFF
TGCAGCGTCCCGATCAGGGGAGGCAACACTGAAGCTTTCTTT
>many|TRBJ2-7|TRBD1|TRBV20-1
CSAPGQSYEQYF
TGCAGTGCGCCGGGACAGTCCTACGAGCAGTACTTC
>few|TRBJ1-5|TRBD1|TRBV20-1
CSASPGGLRNQPQHF
TGCAGTGCGTCCCCAGGGGGTCTGAGGAATCAGCCCCAGCATTTT
>many|TRBJ2-1|NA|TRBV20-1
CSASRPGSYNEQFF
TGCAGTGCTTCGAGACCGGGCTCCTACAATGAGCAGTTCTTC
>many|TRBJ2-1|NA|TRBV12-3/TRBV12-4
CASSLGGGPPLSEQFF
TGTGCCAGCAGTTTAGGAGGGGGGCCCCCTCTCAGTGAGCAGTTCTTC
>many|TRBJ1-5|TRBD1|TRBV6-5
CASSHYSGTGGVGNQPQHF
TGTGCCAGCAGTCATTACTCCGGGACAGGGGGCGTCGGCAATCAGCCCCAGCATTTT
>few|TRBJ2-7|TRBD1|TRBV5-6
CASSYTGAHEQYF
TGTGCCAGCAGCTATACAGGGGCCCACGAGCAGTACTTC
>NA|TRBJ2-1|NA|TRBV6-5
CASRPDTNEQFF
TGTGCCAGCAGGCCCGACACCAATGAGCAGTTCTTC
>NA|TRBJ1-5|NA|TRBV30
CAWSPIGQGGGQPQHF
TGTGCCTGGAGTCCCATTGGCCAGGGTGGGGGGCAGCCCCAGCATTTT
>many|TRBJ2-2|TRBD1|TRBV5-1
CASSLSGQGLAGELFF
TGCGCCAGCAGCTTGTCTGGACAGGGTCTCGCCGGGGAGCTGTTTTTT
>NA|TRBJ2-1|NA|TRBV13
CASSFRGASYNEQFF
TGTGCCAGCAGCTTCAGGGGTGCCTCCTACAATGAGCAGTTCTTC
>few|TRBJ2-7|NA|TRBV4-3
CASSQDRGHEQYF
TGCGCCAGCAGCCAAGATCGGGGCCACGAGCAGTACTTC
>many|TRBJ2-5|NA|TRBV7-2
CASSSELILGTQYF
TGTGCCAGCAGCTCCGAATTGATCTTGGGGACCCAGTACTTC
>many|TRBJ2-2|NA|TRBV7-9
CASPKLGHGELFF
TGTGCCAGCCCTAAACTGGGACACGGGGAGCTGTTTTTT
>many|TRBJ1-5|TRBD1|TRBV29-1
CSASGTGAYSNQPQHF
TGCAGCGCTTCCGGGACAGGGGCCTATAGCAATCAGCCCCAGCATTTT
>few|TRBJ1-5|NA|TRBV5-6
CASSLAPGGNQPQHF
TGTGCCAGCAGCTTGGCCCCAGGGGGCAATCAGCCCCAGCATTTT
>NA|TRBJ2-1|TRBD2|TRBV19
CASNPQGLEYNEQFF
TGTGCCAGTAACCCACAGGGACTAGAATACAATGAGCAGTTCTTC